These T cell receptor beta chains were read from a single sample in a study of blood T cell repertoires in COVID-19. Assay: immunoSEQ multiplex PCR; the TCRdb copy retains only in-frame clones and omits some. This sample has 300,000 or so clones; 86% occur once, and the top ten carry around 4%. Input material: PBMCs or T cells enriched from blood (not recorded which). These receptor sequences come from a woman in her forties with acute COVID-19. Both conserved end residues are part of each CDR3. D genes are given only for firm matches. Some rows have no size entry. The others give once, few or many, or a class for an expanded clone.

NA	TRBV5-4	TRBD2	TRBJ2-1	CASSLGLAGGNEQFF	TGTGCCAGCAGCTTGGGACTAGCGGGGGGCAATGAGCAGTTCTTC
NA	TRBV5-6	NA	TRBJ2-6	CASSSGQPSTYSGANVLTF	TGTGCCAGCAGCTCTGGACAGCCCTCGACGTACTCTGGGGCCAACGTCCTGACTTTC
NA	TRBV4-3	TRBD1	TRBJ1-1	CASSPLLGQLNTEAFF	TGCGCCAGCAGCCCTCTGTTGGGACAGTTGAACACTGAAGCTTTCTTT
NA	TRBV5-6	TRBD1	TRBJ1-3	CASSPRTGAGGGNTIYF	TGTGCCAGCAGCCCAAGGACAGGGGCGGGAGGTGGAAACACCATATATTTT
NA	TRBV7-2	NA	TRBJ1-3	CASSPAGFGNTIYF	TGTGCCAGCTCCCCAGCAGGGTTTGGAAACACCATATATTTT
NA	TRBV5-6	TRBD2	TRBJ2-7	CASSFSGGAYEQYF	TGTGCCAGCAGCTTTAGCGGGGGGGCCTACGAGCAGTACTTC
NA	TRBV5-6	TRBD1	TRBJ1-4	CASSNRQGNSEKLFF	TGTGCCAGCAGCAACCGACAGGGCAACAGTGAAAAACTGTTTTTT
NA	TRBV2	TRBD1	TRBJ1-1	CASSARDRLNTEAFF	TGTGCCAGCAGTGCAAGGGACAGATTGAACACTGAAGCTTTCTTT
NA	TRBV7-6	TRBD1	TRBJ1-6	CASSLAGQRSPLHF	TGTGCCAGCAGCTTAGCGGGACAGCGCTCCCCCCTCCACTTT
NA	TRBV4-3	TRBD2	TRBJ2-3	CASSVASGGAADTQYF	TGCGCCAGCAGCGTGGCTAGCGGGGGGGCTGCAGATACGCAGTATTTT
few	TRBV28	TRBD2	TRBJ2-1	CASSELNGTSAYNEQFF	TGTGCCAGCAGTGAACTCAACGGGACTAGCGCCTACAATGAGCAGTTCTTC
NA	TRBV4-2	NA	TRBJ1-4	CASSPGGENEKLFF	TGTGCCAGCAGCCCGGGCGGGGAAAATGAAAAACTGTTTTTT
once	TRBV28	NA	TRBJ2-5	CASVHTTGQFQETQYF	TGTGCCTCCGTACATACAACAGGGCAGTTTCAAGAGACCCAGTACTTC
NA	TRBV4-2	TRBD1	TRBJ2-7	CASSQDPRQGGHEQYF	TGTGCCAGCAGCCAAGATCCCCGACAGGGGGGGCACGAGCAGTACTTC